These 6 T cell receptor beta chains came from one sample sequenced in a study of Tregs in tolerant kidney transplant recipients. Measured with immunoSEQ multiplex PCR; TCRdb has only the in-frame clones, and not every one. The data contain 200,000 to 300,000 clones, more than 65% of them singletons. Sequences were obtained from CD4+ T cells from blood. The receptors originated from a human donor in good health.

V is TRBV11-2 and J is TRBJ1-1, with TRBD1 identical over 8 bases. Germline V lookup: CDR1 SGHAT, CDR2 FQNNGV. The CDR3 is made up of 13 amino acids. Trimming took 5 bases from V and 3 from J; bases not matched to a gene: 2. The CDR3 bases are TGTGCCAGCAGCCAGGACAGGGACACTGAAGCTTTCTTT. It encodes CASSQDRDTEAFF.

V usage is TRBV6-6 and J usage is TRBJ2-3, with TRBD1 identical over 9 bases. This CDR3 spans 12 amino acids. The V gene end was trimmed by 4 bases and the J gene end by 9 bases; junction bases not matched to a gene: 2. CDR1 is MNHNY, CDR2 SVGAGI, per germline (reference sequence). The CDR3 sequence: CASSWTGETQYF. The CDR3, as DNA: TGTGCCAGCAGTTGGACAGGGGAGACGCAGTATTTT.

Points on this clone: Other DNA sequences from this sample encode an identical CDR3 as well. This chain links TRBV5-4 with TRBJ2-5; 9 bases align to TRBD1. Germline lookup yields CDR1 SGHNT and CDR2 YYREEE (reference sequence). The V and J ends lost 4 bases and 2 bases, in that order; junction bases with no gene match: 12. This CDR3 region has 17 residues. The DNA for the CDR3 is TGTGCCAGCAGCCCGGGACAGGGAGTTGAGGGACAAGAGACCCAGTACTTC. Translation gives CASSPGQGVEGQETQYF.

This chain links TRBV4-2 with TRBJ1-6, with D possibly TRBD1 on 5 matching bases. The CDR3 consists of 17 residues. Germline V gives CDR1 LGHNA, CDR2 YNFKEQ. Trimming left V 0 bases short and J 9 bases short, with 18 bases between. This CDR3 is CASSQDLQSTGGSPLHF. CDR3 coding DNA: TGTGCCAGCAGCCAAGATTTGCAGAGCACCGGGGGTTCACCCCTCCACTTT.

This clone was detected only a few times. J is TRBJ1-1 and V is TRBV6-5, with D unclear. V was clipped by 6 bases and J by 7 bases, with 12 bases between them. Looked up from germline, CDR1 is MNHEY and CDR2 is SVGAGI. This CDR3 comprises 12 residues. The CDR3 region has the DNA TGTGCCAGCAGGAGACCTCGTGGTGAAGCTTTCTTT. This translates into CASRRPRGEAFF.

CDR3 DNA sequence: TGTGCCAGTAGTACCCGACAGGGCTACGAGCAGTACTTC. As protein: CASSTRQGYEQYF. The chain combines TRBV19 with TRBJ2-7, with 7 bases that match TRBD1. Unmatched junction bases numbered 3, after V lost 4 bases and J lost 3 bases. The CDR3 is made up of 13 amino acids. From germline, CDR1 is LNHDA and CDR2 SQIVND (reference sequence).